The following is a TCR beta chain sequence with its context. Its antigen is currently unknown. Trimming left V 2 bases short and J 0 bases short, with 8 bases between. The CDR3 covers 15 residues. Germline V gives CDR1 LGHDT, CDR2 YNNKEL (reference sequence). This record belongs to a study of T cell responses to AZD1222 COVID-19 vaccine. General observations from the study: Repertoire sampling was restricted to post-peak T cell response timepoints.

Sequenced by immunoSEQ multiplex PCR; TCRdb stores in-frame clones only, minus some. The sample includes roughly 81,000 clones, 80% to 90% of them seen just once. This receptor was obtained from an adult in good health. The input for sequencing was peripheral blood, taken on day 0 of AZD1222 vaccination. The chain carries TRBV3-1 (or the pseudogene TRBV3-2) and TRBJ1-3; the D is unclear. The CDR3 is CASSQYSASGNTIYF. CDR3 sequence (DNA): TGTGCCAGCAGCCAATACTCAGCCTCTGGAAACACCATATATTTT.